This record concerns one TCR beta chain sequence. Its specificity is unknown. Other DNA sequences in the sample encode the same CDR3. These data belong to a study of shared clonotypes between healthy human individuals. Findings of the study overall: Represented genetic and exposure-history diversity was restricted by having few donors.

The repertoire was sequenced with immunoSEQ multiplex PCR; TCRdb's copy has only in-frame clones and lacks some. The profile shows more than 2 million clones, 90% to 97% of them singletons. The CDR3 consists of 15 residues. The germline CDR1 and CDR2 sequences are KGHSH and LQKENI. V lost 1 base to trimming and J lost 0 bases, with 7 bases between them. The chain uses TRBV18 and TRBJ1-3; no firm D call. Source material: naive CD4+ T cells sorted from blood. As to subset: CD45RA+ positively selected. The TCR sequence derives from a man between 18 and 35 years old in good health. The CDR3 protein is CASSPQGYSGNTIYF. The CDR3 nucleotides are TGTGCCAGCTCACCACAGGGATACTCTGGAAACACCATATATTTT.